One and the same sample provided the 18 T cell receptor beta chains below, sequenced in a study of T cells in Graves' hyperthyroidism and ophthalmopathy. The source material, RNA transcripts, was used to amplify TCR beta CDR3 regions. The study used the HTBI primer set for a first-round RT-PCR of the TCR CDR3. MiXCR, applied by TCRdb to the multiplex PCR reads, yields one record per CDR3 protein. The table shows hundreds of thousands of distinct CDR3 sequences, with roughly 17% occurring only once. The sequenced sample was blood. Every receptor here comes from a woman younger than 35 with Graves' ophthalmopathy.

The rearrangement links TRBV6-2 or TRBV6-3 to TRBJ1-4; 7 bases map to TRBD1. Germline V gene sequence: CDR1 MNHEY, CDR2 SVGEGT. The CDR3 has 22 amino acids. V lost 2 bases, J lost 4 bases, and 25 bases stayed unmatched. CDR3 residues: CASSYRKGGGGSTIHLNEKLFF. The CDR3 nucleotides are TGTGCCAGCAGTTACCGGAAAGGAGGAGGGGGCTCCACCATACACCTTAATGAAAAACTGTTTTTT.

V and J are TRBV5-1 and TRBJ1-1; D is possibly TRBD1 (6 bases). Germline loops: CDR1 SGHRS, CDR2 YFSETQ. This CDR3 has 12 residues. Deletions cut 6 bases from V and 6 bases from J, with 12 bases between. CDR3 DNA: TGCGCCAGCACCTCAGGGGTATCTGAAGCTTTCTTT. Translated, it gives CASTSGVSEAFF.

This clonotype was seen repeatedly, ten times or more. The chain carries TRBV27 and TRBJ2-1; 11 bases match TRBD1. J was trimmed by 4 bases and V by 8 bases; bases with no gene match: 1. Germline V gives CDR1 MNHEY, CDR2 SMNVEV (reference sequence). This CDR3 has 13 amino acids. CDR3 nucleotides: TGTGCCAGCGGACAGGGGGCTTACAATGAGCAGTTCTTC. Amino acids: CASGQGAYNEQFF.

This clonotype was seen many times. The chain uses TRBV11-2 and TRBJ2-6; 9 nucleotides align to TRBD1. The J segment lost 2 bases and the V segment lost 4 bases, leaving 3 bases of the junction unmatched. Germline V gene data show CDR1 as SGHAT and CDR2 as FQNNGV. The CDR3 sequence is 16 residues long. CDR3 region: CASSSQGATGANVLTF. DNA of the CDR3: TGTGCCAGCAGCTCACAGGGGGCAACTGGGGCCAACGTCCTGACTTTC.

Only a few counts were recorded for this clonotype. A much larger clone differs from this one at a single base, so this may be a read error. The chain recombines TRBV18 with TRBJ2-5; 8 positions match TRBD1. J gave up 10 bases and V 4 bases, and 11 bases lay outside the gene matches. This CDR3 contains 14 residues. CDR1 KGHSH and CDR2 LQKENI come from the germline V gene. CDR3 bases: TGTGCCAGCTCACACCGGACAGGGCCGGAGGTCCAGTACTTC. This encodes CASSHRTGPEVQYF.

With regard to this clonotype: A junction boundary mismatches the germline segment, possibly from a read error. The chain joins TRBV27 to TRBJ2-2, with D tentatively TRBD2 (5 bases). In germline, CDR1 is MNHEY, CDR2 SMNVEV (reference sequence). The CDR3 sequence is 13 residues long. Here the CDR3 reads CASSLKRTGELLF. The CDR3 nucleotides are TGTGCCAGCAGTTTAAAAAGGACCGGGGAGCTGCTTTTT.

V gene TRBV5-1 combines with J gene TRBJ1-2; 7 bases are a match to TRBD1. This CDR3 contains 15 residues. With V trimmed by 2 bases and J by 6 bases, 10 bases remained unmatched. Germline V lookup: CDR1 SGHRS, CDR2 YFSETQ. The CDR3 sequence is CASSFTETGSDGYTF. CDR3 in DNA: TGCGCCAGCAGCTTTACCGAGACAGGGTCCGATGGCTACACCTTC. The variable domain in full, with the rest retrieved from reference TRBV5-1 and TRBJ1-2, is KAGVTQTPRYLIKTRGQQVTLSCSPISGHRSVSWYQQTPGQGLQFLFEYFSETQRNKGNFPGRFSGRQFSNSRSEMNVSTLELGDSALYLCASSFTETGSDGYTFGSGTRLTVV.

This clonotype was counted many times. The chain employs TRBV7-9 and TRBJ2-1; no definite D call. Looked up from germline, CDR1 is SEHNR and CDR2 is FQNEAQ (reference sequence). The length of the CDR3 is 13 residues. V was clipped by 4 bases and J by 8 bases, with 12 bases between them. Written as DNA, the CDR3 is TGTGCCAGCAGCTCGCCACAGTCGGATGAGCAGTTCTTC. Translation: CASSSPQSDEQFF.

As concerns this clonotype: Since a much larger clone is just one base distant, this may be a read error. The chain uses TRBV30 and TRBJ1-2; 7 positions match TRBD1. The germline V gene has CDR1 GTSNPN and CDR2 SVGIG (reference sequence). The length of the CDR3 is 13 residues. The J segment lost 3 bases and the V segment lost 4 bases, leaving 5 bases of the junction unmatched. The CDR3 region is CAWIDRDDYGYTF. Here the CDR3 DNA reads TGTGCCTGGATTGACAGGGATGACTATGGCTACACCTTC.

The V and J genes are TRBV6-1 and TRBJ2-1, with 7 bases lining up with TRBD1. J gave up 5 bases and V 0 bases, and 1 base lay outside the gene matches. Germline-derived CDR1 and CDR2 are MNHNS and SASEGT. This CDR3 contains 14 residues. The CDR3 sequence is CASSEAGGHNEQFF. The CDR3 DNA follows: TGTGCCAGCAGTGAAGCAGGGGGCCACAATGAGCAGTTCTTC.

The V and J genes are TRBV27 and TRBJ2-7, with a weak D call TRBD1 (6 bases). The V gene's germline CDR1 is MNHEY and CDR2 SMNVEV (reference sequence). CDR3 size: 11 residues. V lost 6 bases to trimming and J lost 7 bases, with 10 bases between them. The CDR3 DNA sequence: TGTGCCAGCAGGACCAGGGGAGAGCAGTACTTC. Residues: CASRTRGEQYF.

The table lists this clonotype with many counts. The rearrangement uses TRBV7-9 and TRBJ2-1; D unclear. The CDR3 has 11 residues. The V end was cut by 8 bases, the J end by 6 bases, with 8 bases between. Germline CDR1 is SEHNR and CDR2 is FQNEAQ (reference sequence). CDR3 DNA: TGTGCCAGCGGATTTTCCAATGAGCAGTTCTTC. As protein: CASGFSNEQFF. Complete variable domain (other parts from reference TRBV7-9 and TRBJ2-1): DTGVSQNPRHKITKRGQNVTFRCDPISEHNRLYWYRQTLGQGPEFLTYFQNEAQLEKSRLLSDRFSAERPKGSFSTLEIQRTEQGDSAMYLCASGFSNEQFFGPGTRLTVL.

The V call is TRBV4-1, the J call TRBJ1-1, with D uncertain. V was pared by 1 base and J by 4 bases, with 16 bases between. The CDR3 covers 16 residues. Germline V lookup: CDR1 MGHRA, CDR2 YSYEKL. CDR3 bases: TGCGCCAGCAGCCAAGCACTGTTTGGGATGAGCACTGAAGCTTTCTTT. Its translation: CASSQALFGMSTEAFF.

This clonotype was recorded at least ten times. The CDR3 DNA reads TGTGCCAGCACCCCAGGGTTTGTTTCCTACGAGCAGTACTTC. Protein: CASTPGFVSYEQYF. The V gene is TRBV6-1, the J gene TRBJ2-7, with a weak D call TRBD1 (5 bases). The germline V gene has CDR1 MNHNS and CDR2 SASEGT. V gave up 7 bases and J gave up 1 base, with 14 bases separating them. The CDR3 consists of 14 residues.

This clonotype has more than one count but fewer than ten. The CDR3 DNA reads as TGCAGCGTTTTTTCCCAGAGCTCGGGATCTGGAAACACCATATATTTT. It encodes CSVFSQSSGSGNTIYF. The chain combines TRBV29-1 with TRBJ1-3; D gene uncertain. V lost 5 bases to trimming and J lost 1 base, with 18 bases between them. The CDR3 extends over 16 amino acids. Germline V gene sequence: CDR1 SQVTM, CDR2 ANQGSEA. The variable domain in full, with the rest retrieved from reference TRBV29-1 and TRBJ1-3, is SAVISQKPSRDICQRGTSLTIQCQVDSQVTMMFWYRQQPGQSLTLIATANQGSEATYESGFVIDKFPISRPNLTFSTLTVSNMSPEDSSIYLCSVFSQSSGSGNTIYFGEGSWLTVV.

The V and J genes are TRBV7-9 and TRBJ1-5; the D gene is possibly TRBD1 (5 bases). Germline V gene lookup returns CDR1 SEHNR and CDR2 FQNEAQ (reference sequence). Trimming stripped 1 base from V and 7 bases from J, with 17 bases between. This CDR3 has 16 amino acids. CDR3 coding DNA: TGTGCCAGCAGCTTAGGGGGCCAGGGTAAGGGGCAGCCCCAGCATTTT. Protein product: CASSLGGQGKGQPQHF.

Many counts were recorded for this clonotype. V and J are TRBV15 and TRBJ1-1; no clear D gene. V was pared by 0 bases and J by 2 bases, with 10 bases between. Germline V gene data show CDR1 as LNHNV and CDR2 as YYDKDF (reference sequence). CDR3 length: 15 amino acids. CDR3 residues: CATSRDRGLNTEAFF. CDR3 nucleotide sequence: TGTGCCACCAGCAGAGATCGAGGCTTAAACACTGAAGCTTTCTTT.

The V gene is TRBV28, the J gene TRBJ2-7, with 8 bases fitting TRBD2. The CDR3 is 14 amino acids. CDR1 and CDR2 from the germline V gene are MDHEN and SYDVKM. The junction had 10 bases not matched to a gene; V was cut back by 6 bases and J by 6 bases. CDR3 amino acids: CASRDSASGPEQYF. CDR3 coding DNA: TGTGCCAGCAGAGATTCGGCTAGCGGGCCCGAGCAGTACTTC.